This T cell receptor (beta chain) appears in the sequencing data of a study of beta chain features in type 1 diabetes. Concerning this clone itself: Its antigen is not known.

Notes on the study in general: The study found moderately but significantly shorter TCRB CDR3s in all four CD4+ subsets of Type 1 diabetes patients.

What was sequenced were expressed TCRB transcripts, since all of the isolated RNA had been reverse transcribed. TCRdb keeps only in-frame clones here, not all; method: immunoSEQ multiplex PCR. The sample consists of about 660,000 clones, around 15% of them appearing once. This CDR3 spans 16 amino acids. Germline V gives CDR1 SGHNT, CDR2 YYREEE (reference sequence). V was clipped by 4 bases and J by 5 bases; unmatched bases: 10. This clonotype originated in a young man with type 1 diabetes. V and J are TRBV5-4 and TRBJ2-3, with 10 bases that match TRBD2. Source material: naive CD4+ T cells from blood. The CDR3: CASSPPSGRALDTQYF. The CDR3 DNA sequence: TGTGCCAGCAGCCCCCCCAGCGGGAGGGCCTTAGATACGCAGTATTTT.